A selection of T cell receptor beta chains follows, all from one sample in a study of blood T cell repertoires in COVID-19. The repertoire was sequenced with immunoSEQ multiplex PCR; TCRdb's copy has only in-frame clones and lacks some. The sample includes about 75,000 clones, around 67% seen only once; the top ten take 2.5% to 3%. Sequencing was performed on peripheral blood. These TCRs come from a human donor with acute or convalescent COVID-19. The donor label of this sample is uncertain. CDR3s include the opening cysteine and the closing phenylalanine or tryptophan. D genes are given only for firm matches. The size field is filled for only some rows; it gives once, few, many or a size class.

v_call,clone_size,j_call,d_call,cdr3_nt,cdr3_aa
TRBV27,-,TRBJ2-1,TRBD2,TGTGCCACCATAGCGGGGGGAAATTACAATGAGCAGTTCTTC,CATIAGGNYNEQFF
TRBV27,-,TRBJ2-1,-,TGTGCCAGCAGTTTTTTCACCCGGAGCTCCTACAATGAGCAGTTCTTC,CASSFFTRSSYNEQFF
TRBV6-6,-,TRBJ2-1,TRBD1,TGTGCCAGCAGTGACCCGGGACAGGGGGCGTATGAGCAGTTCTTC,CASSDPGQGAYEQFF
TRBV6-2/TRBV6-3,once,TRBJ2-1,TRBD2,TGTGCCAGCAGTTTTAGGACTAGCGGGGGGCGTGAGCAGTTCTTC,CASSFRTSGGREQFF
TRBV6-5,-,TRBJ1-6,-,TGTGCCAGCAGTTCCAGGGTCGAATCACCCCTCCACTTT,CASSSRVESPLHF
TRBV6-5,-,TRBJ2-7,-,TGTGCCAGCGGTTTCGACCGGCTAGCGCACTCCTACGAGCAGTACTTC,CASGFDRLAHSYEQYF
TRBV2,once,TRBJ2-6,-,TGTGCCGGGGGTTTAGGGGGACGAGCCAACGTCCTGACTTTC,CAGGLGGRANVLTF
TRBV28,-,TRBJ1-4,-,TGTGCCAGCAGTGGGCGTCTTAGGGAAAAACTGTTTTTT,CASSGRLREKLFF
TRBV19,-,TRBJ2-4,-,TGTGCCAGTAGTATTTACGGGAGAGGAGCCAAAAACATTCAGTACTTC,CASSIYGRGAKNIQYF
TRBV12-3/TRBV12-4,-,TRBJ2-5,-,TGTGCCAGCAGCCCCGACCGGGTGACCCAGTACTTC,CASSPDRVTQYF
TRBV25-1,-,TRBJ2-3,TRBD1,TGTGCCAGCAGTGAGGGACAGGGGGGTTACACAGATACGCAGTATTTT,CASSEGQGGYTDTQYF
TRBV7-9,-,TRBJ1-5,-,TGTGCCAGCAGCTTAGGAGATAATAGCAATCAGCCCCAGCATTTT,CASSLGDNSNQPQHF
TRBV7-2,-,TRBJ2-3,-,TGTGCCAGCAGCAAAGGACTGAGCACAGATACGCAGTATTTT,CASSKGLSTDTQYF
TRBV18,-,TRBJ2-1,TRBD2,TGTGCCAGCTCACTTCCGGGACTAGCGGGGGGCCTTGGCAATGAGCAGTTCTTC,CASSLPGLAGGLGNEQFF
TRBV28,-,TRBJ2-1,TRBD2,TGTGCCGGAGCGGGGGGCCGGGGCGATGAGCAGTTCTTC,CAGAGGRGDEQFF
TRBV5-1,once,TRBJ2-2,-,TGCGCCAGCAGCTTGAACTATGGCGGGGAGCTGTTTTTT,CASSLNYGGELFF